These T cell receptor beta chains were read from a single sample in a study of blood T cell repertoires in COVID-19. Sequenced by immunoSEQ multiplex PCR; TCRdb stores in-frame clones only, minus some. This sample yields approximately 100,000 clones, of which about three quarters are seen a single time; 5% to 6.5% belongs to the top ten. The sample comprised peripheral blood. These receptors came from a man aged 80 or over with acute or convalescent COVID-19. The CDR3 runs from the conserved cysteine through the conserved F or W. The order of the fields is D gene, clone size, J gene, V gene, CDR3 DNA, CDR3 protein. A D gene is named only where the DNA matches it firmly. A row's size may be missing; if present it is once, few, many or a size class.

D gene: TRBD2; clone size: -; J gene: TRBJ2-1; V gene: TRBV10-2; CDR3 DNA: TGCGCCAGCAGTGGAGGGGGGATAGCGGGAACCTACAATGAGCAGTTCTTC; CDR3 protein: CASSGGGIAGTYNEQFF
D gene: -; clone size: once; J gene: TRBJ2-5; V gene: TRBV3-1/TRBV3-2; CDR3 DNA: TGTGCCAGCAGCCAAGTCGGGGAGACCCAGTACTTC; CDR3 protein: CASSQVGETQYF
D gene: TRBD2; clone size: -; J gene: TRBJ2-7; V gene: TRBV18; CDR3 DNA: TGTGCCAGCTCACTAGGACTAGCGGAGACATACGAGCAGTACTTC; CDR3 protein: CASSLGLAETYEQYF
D gene: -; clone size: few; J gene: TRBJ2-1; V gene: TRBV5-6; CDR3 DNA: TGTGCCAGCCGGCCCCAGGGGTCCCTCAATGAGCAGTTCTTC; CDR3 protein: CASRPQGSLNEQFF
D gene: TRBD1; clone size: -; J gene: TRBJ1-4; V gene: TRBV24-1; CDR3 DNA: TGTGCCACCAGTGATTGGACAGGGGAGGGTGAAAAACTGTTTTTT; CDR3 protein: CATSDWTGEGEKLFF
D gene: TRBD1; clone size: few; J gene: TRBJ1-6; V gene: TRBV9; CDR3 DNA: TGTGCCAGCAGCACAGGGGGCAAAGTTAATTCACCCCTCCACTTT; CDR3 protein: CASSTGGKVNSPLHF
D gene: TRBD2; clone size: -; J gene: TRBJ2-1; V gene: TRBV6-2/TRBV6-3; CDR3 DNA: TGTGCCAGCAGTTCGCGGGAGGTCCTCTACAATGAGCAGTTCTTC; CDR3 protein: CASSSREVLYNEQFF
D gene: -; clone size: -; J gene: TRBJ2-2; V gene: TRBV6-5; CDR3 DNA: TGTGCCAGCAGCCGAGACAGTGGCGACACCGGGGAGCTGTTTTTT; CDR3 protein: CASSRDSGDTGELFF
D gene: TRBD1; clone size: once; J gene: TRBJ2-1; V gene: TRBV18; CDR3 DNA: TGTGCCAGCTCACCATCCGACAGGGGCAATGAGCAGTTCTTC; CDR3 protein: CASSPSDRGNEQFF
D gene: TRBD1; clone size: -; J gene: TRBJ1-5; V gene: TRBV29-1; CDR3 DNA: TGCAGCGTTGAACTCTCACAGGGGCAGCCCCAGCATTTT; CDR3 protein: CSVELSQGQPQHF
D gene: -; clone size: -; J gene: TRBJ2-1; V gene: TRBV24-1; CDR3 DNA: TGTGCCACCAGTGATTTTACCTCCCCCGGGACTGACGACAATGAGCAGTTCTTC; CDR3 protein: CATSDFTSPGTDDNEQFF
D gene: -; clone size: -; J gene: TRBJ2-6; V gene: TRBV28; CDR3 DNA: TGTGCCAGCAGTTTAGCGCAGGCCGGGGCCAACGTCCTGACTTTC; CDR3 protein: CASSLAQAGANVLTF
D gene: TRBD1; clone size: few; J gene: TRBJ2-7; V gene: TRBV11-2; CDR3 DNA: TGTGCCAGCAGGGACCCGGGACAGGGTTACGAGCAGTACTTC; CDR3 protein: CASRDPGQGYEQYF
D gene: TRBD1; clone size: -; J gene: TRBJ1-6; V gene: TRBV7-2; CDR3 DNA: TGTGCCAGCACCCAGACAGGGCATCCCTCACCCCTCCACTTT; CDR3 protein: CASTQTGHPSPLHF
D gene: TRBD2; clone size: -; J gene: TRBJ2-3; V gene: TRBV7-2; CDR3 DNA: TGTGCCAGCAGCTTCCAAGGGACTAGCGGATCGCAGTATTTT; CDR3 protein: CASSFQGTSGSQYF
D gene: -; clone size: many; J gene: TRBJ2-3; V gene: TRBV27; CDR3 DNA: TGTGCCAGCAGTTTAAGGGTGGACACCTCAGATACGCAGTATTTT; CDR3 protein: CASSLRVDTSDTQYF
D gene: -; clone size: -; J gene: TRBJ2-2; V gene: TRBV11-3; CDR3 DNA: TGTGCCAGCAGCTCCGTCACCGGGGAGCTGTTTTTT; CDR3 protein: CASSSVTGELFF
D gene: TRBD1; clone size: -; J gene: TRBJ2-7; V gene: TRBV4-2; CDR3 DNA: TGTGCCAGCAGCGTTCATACAGGGGTCTCCTACGAGCAGTACTTC; CDR3 protein: CASSVHTGVSYEQYF
D gene: TRBD1; clone size: -; J gene: TRBJ1-1; V gene: TRBV29-1; CDR3 DNA: TGCAGCGCAGGGACAGGGGGACGCACTGAAGCTTTCTTT; CDR3 protein: CSAGTGGRTEAFF
D gene: -; clone size: -; J gene: TRBJ1-1; V gene: TRBV27; CDR3 DNA: TGTGCCAGCAGTTTACGGGGAAATGCTGAAGCTTTCTTT; CDR3 protein: CASSLRGNAEAFF
D gene: TRBD1; clone size: -; J gene: TRBJ2-1; V gene: TRBV5-6; CDR3 DNA: TGTGCCAGCAGCCTACAGGGGGCGGCGAGGGGTGAGCAGTTCTTC; CDR3 protein: CASSLQGAARGEQFF
D gene: TRBD1; clone size: -; J gene: TRBJ1-1; V gene: TRBV5-1; CDR3 DNA: TGCGCCAGCAGCTTGGCCGTAGGGGGCGGAAACACTGAAGCTTTCTTT; CDR3 protein: CASSLAVGGGNTEAFF
D gene: -; clone size: -; J gene: TRBJ2-3; V gene: TRBV9; CDR3 DNA: TGTGCCAGCAGCGGGTTGACTAGGGCGAGCACAGATACGCAGTATTTT; CDR3 protein: CASSGLTRASTDTQYF
D gene: -; clone size: -; J gene: TRBJ2-1; V gene: TRBV28; CDR3 DNA: TGTGCCAGCAACGAGCCAAGCTCCTACAATGAGCAGTTCTTC; CDR3 protein: CASNEPSSYNEQFF
D gene: -; clone size: -; J gene: TRBJ1-1; V gene: TRBV10-3; CDR3 DNA: TGTGCCAGTCGAGAGGGTGAGGACACTGAAGCTTTCTTT; CDR3 protein: CASREGEDTEAFF
D gene: -; clone size: -; J gene: TRBJ2-7; V gene: TRBV3-1/TRBV3-2; CDR3 DNA: TGTGCCAGCAGCCAAGCCACAGAGGGCTCCTACGAGCAGTACTTC; CDR3 protein: CASSQATEGSYEQYF
D gene: -; clone size: -; J gene: TRBJ1-2; V gene: TRBV19; CDR3 DNA: TGTGCCAGTAGTATGGGGGGGGACTATGGCTACACCTTC; CDR3 protein: CASSMGGDYGYTF
D gene: -; clone size: few; J gene: TRBJ2-7; V gene: TRBV6-6; CDR3 DNA: TGTGCCAGCAGCGACCTCAGGTACGAGCAGTACTTC; CDR3 protein: CASSDLRYEQYF
D gene: TRBD1; clone size: -; J gene: TRBJ2-5; V gene: TRBV7-2; CDR3 DNA: TGTGCCAGCAGACCCGACAGGGTCCAAGAGACCCAGTACTTC; CDR3 protein: CASRPDRVQETQYF
D gene: TRBD1; clone size: -; J gene: TRBJ2-1; V gene: TRBV7-9; CDR3 DNA: TGTGCCAGCAACGGCCGGGACAGGGGTAACAATGAGCAGTTCTTC; CDR3 protein: CASNGRDRGNNEQFF
D gene: TRBD2; clone size: -; J gene: TRBJ2-1; V gene: TRBV7-3; CDR3 DNA: TGTGCCAGCAGCTTAATAGCGGGAGGGAAGCAGTTCTTC; CDR3 protein: CASSLIAGGKQFF
D gene: TRBD2; clone size: -; J gene: TRBJ2-7; V gene: TRBV29-1; CDR3 DNA: TGCAGCGTCCTAAAGCGGGGGGTGTACGAGCAGTACTTC; CDR3 protein: CSVLKRGVYEQYF
D gene: TRBD1; clone size: -; J gene: TRBJ2-4; V gene: TRBV7-9; CDR3 DNA: TGTGCCAGCAGCTTAGGTGGACAGGGGGCTTTTGACATTCAGTACTTC; CDR3 protein: CASSLGGQGAFDIQYF
D gene: -; clone size: -; J gene: TRBJ2-1; V gene: TRBV2; CDR3 DNA: TGTGCCAGTTCGGTGTCGAGATCCTACAATGAGCAGTTCTTC; CDR3 protein: CASSVSRSYNEQFF
D gene: -; clone size: -; J gene: TRBJ1-1; V gene: TRBV10-1; CDR3 DNA: TGCGCCAGCAGTGATAGGAGAGACACTGAAGCTTTCTTT; CDR3 protein: CASSDRRDTEAFF
D gene: -; clone size: few; J gene: TRBJ2-1; V gene: TRBV4-2; CDR3 DNA: TGTGCCAGCAGCCAAGAAGGGGCGACGAGCTCCTACAATGAGCAGTTCTTC; CDR3 protein: CASSQEGATSSYNEQFF
D gene: -; clone size: once; J gene: TRBJ2-3; V gene: TRBV21-1; CDR3 DNA: TGTGCCAGCAAGGGGCGGGAACGAGGAGATACGCAGTATTTT; CDR3 protein: CASKGRERGDTQYF
D gene: TRBD2; clone size: -; J gene: TRBJ2-7; V gene: TRBV2; CDR3 DNA: TGTGCCAGCAGTGCTAGCGGGAGATACGAGCAGTACTTC; CDR3 protein: CASSASGRYEQYF
D gene: TRBD2; clone size: -; J gene: TRBJ2-7; V gene: TRBV15; CDR3 DNA: TGTGCCACCAGCTCGGGACTAGCGGGAGGGCCATGGAGCGAGCAGTACTTC; CDR3 protein: CATSSGLAGGPWSEQYF
D gene: -; clone size: -; J gene: TRBJ2-6; V gene: TRBV20-1; CDR3 DNA: TGCAGTGCTAGTTCCCCCAACTCTGGGGCCAACGTCCTGACTTTC; CDR3 protein: CSASSPNSGANVLTF
D gene: TRBD1; clone size: many; J gene: TRBJ2-1; V gene: TRBV5-6; CDR3 DNA: TGTGCCAGCAGCCACGGGACAGGGGAGAATGAGCAGTTCTTC; CDR3 protein: CASSHGTGENEQFF
D gene: -; clone size: -; J gene: TRBJ2-5; V gene: TRBV10-1; CDR3 DNA: TGCGCCAGCAGTGACCCGCAGTCTGAGACCCAGTACTTC; CDR3 protein: CASSDPQSETQYF
D gene: TRBD2; clone size: -; J gene: TRBJ2-1; V gene: TRBV28; CDR3 DNA: TGTGCCAGCACTAGCGGGACCGCCTACAATGAGCAGTTCTTC; CDR3 protein: CASTSGTAYNEQFF
D gene: -; clone size: once; J gene: TRBJ2-2; V gene: TRBV4-1; CDR3 DNA: TGCGCCAGCAGCCACGGCTTGGGAGGCCCTAAGAACACCGGGGAGCTGTTTTTT; CDR3 protein: CASSHGLGGPKNTGELFF
D gene: -; clone size: -; J gene: TRBJ1-2; V gene: TRBV28; CDR3 DNA: TGTGCCAGCAGCCGGGGACAAGGGACCTATGGCTACACCTTC; CDR3 protein: CASSRGQGTYGYTF
D gene: -; clone size: once; J gene: TRBJ1-2; V gene: TRBV27; CDR3 DNA: TGTGCCAGCAGTTTGGTTAGGGGTAACAACTATGGCTACACCTTC; CDR3 protein: CASSLVRGNNYGYTF
D gene: TRBD2; clone size: -; J gene: TRBJ2-5; V gene: TRBV6-2/TRBV6-3; CDR3 DNA: TGTGCCAGCAGTTCGACGGGACTAGCGCGCCAAGAGACCCAGTACTTC; CDR3 protein: CASSSTGLARQETQYF
D gene: -; clone size: -; J gene: TRBJ1-1; V gene: TRBV27; CDR3 DNA: TGTGCCAGCAGTTTAGGGGGCTTCACTGAAGCTTTCTTT; CDR3 protein: CASSLGGFTEAFF
D gene: TRBD1; clone size: -; J gene: TRBJ2-7; V gene: TRBV6-5; CDR3 DNA: TGTGCCAGCAGTTCCGAGGGACAGGGGAACCACGAGCAGTACTTC; CDR3 protein: CASSSEGQGNHEQYF
D gene: -; clone size: -; J gene: TRBJ2-5; V gene: TRBV5-6; CDR3 DNA: TGTGCCAGCAGTTTACTAGCTAGGGAGACCCAGTACTTC; CDR3 protein: CASSLLARETQYF
D gene: TRBD1; clone size: -; J gene: TRBJ2-2; V gene: TRBV19; CDR3 DNA: TGTGCCAGTAGTATAGGGGCAGGGGGTTACACCGGGGAGCTGTTTTTT; CDR3 protein: CASSIGAGGYTGELFF
D gene: -; clone size: -; J gene: TRBJ2-1; V gene: TRBV6-2/TRBV6-3; CDR3 DNA: TGTGCCAGCAGTCTAAACCAAGCTTACAATGAGCAGTTCTTC; CDR3 protein: CASSLNQAYNEQFF
D gene: TRBD1; clone size: -; J gene: TRBJ2-5; V gene: TRBV18; CDR3 DNA: TGTGCCAGCTCTCTTACGACAGGGACGGAGACCCAGTACTTC; CDR3 protein: CASSLTTGTETQYF